The rows below give T cell receptor beta chains drawn from one sample of a study of CXCR3-negative and CXCR3-positive naive CD8 T cells. TCRdb re-called the 5' RACE reads, yielding one record per CDR3 amino acid sequence without DNA. The sample has some 130,000 distinct CDR3 sequences. Sequenced material: naive CXCR3- CD8+ T cells from blood. The receptors come from a human donor in good health. Some clones in this sample may be carry-over from other donors' samples. CDR3s include the opening cysteine and the closing phenylalanine or tryptophan.

v_gene	j_gene	CDR3aa
TRBV29-1	TRBJ2-5	CSVDPPGLKETQYF
TRBV14	TRBJ1-4	CASSQDRTANEKLFF
TRBV7-9	TRBJ2-7	CASSAGNYYEQYF
TRBV20-1	TRBJ2-1	CSARGRADNEQFF
TRBV12-3/TRBV12-4	TRBJ2-2	CASSLWDVNTGELFF
TRBV5-1	TRBJ2-7	CASSTGDRSYEQYF
TRBV5-1	TRBJ2-5	CASSLGQVSETQYF
TRBV11-3	TRBJ2-2	CASSPADGGELFF
TRBV3-1	TRBJ1-2	CASSQGQEPGSPNYGYTF
TRBV6-5	TRBJ2-6	CASSYRTADVLTF
TRBV28	TRBJ1-5	CASTTSNQPQHF
TRBV29-1	TRBJ2-7	CSAIVPVHEQYF
TRBV10-3	TRBJ2-3	CAISPPRLAGAEDTQYF
TRBV28	TRBJ2-3	CASSLIAGTDTQYF
TRBV14	TRBJ2-1	CASSFTPGTGMDEQFF
TRBV10-2	TRBJ2-4	CASSEHKAAEKNIQYF
TRBV28	TRBJ2-7	CASQNRDTSYEQYF
TRBV28	TRBJ1-2	CASSFYRGVYGYTF
TRBV29-1	TRBJ2-2	CSARAFSNTGELFF
TRBV6-5	TRBJ1-1	CASSYSLQGPGMAFF
TRBV12-3/TRBV12-4	TRBJ2-1	CASSLLPGTGGGYNEQFF
TRBV7-9	TRBJ2-3	CASSLFGGGTDTQYF
TRBV27	TRBJ2-7	CASSLSSSIFYEQYF
TRBV13	TRBJ2-1	CASSLLGLAGGHEQFF
TRBV18	TRBJ2-1	CASSLVAEEGYNEQFF
TRBV28	TRBJ2-7	CATKGRTSYEQYF
TRBV12-3/TRBV12-4	TRBJ2-3	CASRVLAGGPRDTQYF
TRBV7-2	TRBJ2-1	CVSSWGASYNEQFF
TRBV7-6	TRBJ2-1	CASSSLAGANEQFF
TRBV11-2	TRBJ2-7	CASSLDLPGSGAYDQYF
TRBV12-3/TRBV12-4	TRBJ2-3	CASSDRGRTGLAVTDTQYF
TRBV4-1	TRBJ2-7	CASSQVHTGYEQYF
TRBV3-1	TRBJ2-1	CASSQEGLAGVRSYNEQFF
TRBV4-1	TRBJ2-1	CASSQVVGANEQFF
TRBV28	TRBJ2-2	CASSLLSGILSSTGELFF
TRBV19	TRBJ2-7	CASSTPGLYEQYF
TRBV4-3	TRBJ1-2	CASSQEKGFYGYTF
TRBV6-2/TRBV6-3	TRBJ2-1	CASSYSMRSGSTNEQFF
TRBV11-2	TRBJ2-7	CASGYTYEQYF
TRBV29-1	TRBJ2-7	CSVEDGQGAYEQYF
TRBV9	TRBJ1-2	CASSGGQGTTRYTF
TRBV7-2	TRBJ2-7	CASSLEWGQYEQYF
TRBV3-1	TRBJ2-3	CASSQDLAGLRDTQYF